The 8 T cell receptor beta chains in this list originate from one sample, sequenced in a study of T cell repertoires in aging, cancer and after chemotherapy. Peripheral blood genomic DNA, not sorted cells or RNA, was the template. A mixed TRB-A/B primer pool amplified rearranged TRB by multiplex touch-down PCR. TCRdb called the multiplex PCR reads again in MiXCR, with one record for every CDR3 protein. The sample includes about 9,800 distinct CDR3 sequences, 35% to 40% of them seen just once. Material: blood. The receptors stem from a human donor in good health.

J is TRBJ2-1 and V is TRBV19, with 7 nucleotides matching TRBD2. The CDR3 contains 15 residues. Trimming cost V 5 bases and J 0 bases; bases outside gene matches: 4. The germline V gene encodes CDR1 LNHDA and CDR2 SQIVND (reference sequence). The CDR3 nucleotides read TGTGCCAGTAGTGTCCGGGAGGACTCCTACAATGAGCAGTTCTTC. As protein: CASSVREDSYNEQFF.

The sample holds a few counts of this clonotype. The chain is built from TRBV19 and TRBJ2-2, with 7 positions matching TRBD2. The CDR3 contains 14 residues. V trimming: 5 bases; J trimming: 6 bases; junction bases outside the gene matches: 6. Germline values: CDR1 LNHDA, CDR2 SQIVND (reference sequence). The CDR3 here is CASSLPTSSGELFF. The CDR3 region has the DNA TGTGCCAGTAGTCTGCCGACTAGCTCCGGGGAGCTGTTTTTT.

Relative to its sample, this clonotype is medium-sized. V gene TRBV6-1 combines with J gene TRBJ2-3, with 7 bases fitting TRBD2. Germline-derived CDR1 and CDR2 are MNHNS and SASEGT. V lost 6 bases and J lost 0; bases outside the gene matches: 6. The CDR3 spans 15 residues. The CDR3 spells CASSEIAGSTDTQYF. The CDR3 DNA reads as TGTGCCAGCAGCGAAATAGCGGGTAGCACAGATACGCAGTATTTT.

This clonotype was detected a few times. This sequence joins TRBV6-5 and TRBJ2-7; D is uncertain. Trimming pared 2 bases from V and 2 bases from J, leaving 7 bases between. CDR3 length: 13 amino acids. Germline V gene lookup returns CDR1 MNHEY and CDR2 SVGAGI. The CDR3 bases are TGTGCCAGCAGTTACGAGGTAACCTACGAGCAGTACTTC. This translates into CASSYEVTYEQYF.

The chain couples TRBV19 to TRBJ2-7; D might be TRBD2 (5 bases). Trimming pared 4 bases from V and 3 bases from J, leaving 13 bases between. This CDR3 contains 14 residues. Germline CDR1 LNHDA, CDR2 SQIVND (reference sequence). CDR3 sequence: CASSRRVTNYEQYF. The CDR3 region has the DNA TGTGCCAGTAGTAGGCGGGTGACTAACTACGAGCAGTACTTC.

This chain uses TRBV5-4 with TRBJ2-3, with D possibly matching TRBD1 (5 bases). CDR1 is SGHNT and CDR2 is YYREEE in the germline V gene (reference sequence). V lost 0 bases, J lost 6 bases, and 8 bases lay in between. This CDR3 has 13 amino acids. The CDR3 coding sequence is TGTGCCAGCAGCTTGGCCAGGGCGGATACGCAGTATTTT. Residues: CASSLARADTQYF.

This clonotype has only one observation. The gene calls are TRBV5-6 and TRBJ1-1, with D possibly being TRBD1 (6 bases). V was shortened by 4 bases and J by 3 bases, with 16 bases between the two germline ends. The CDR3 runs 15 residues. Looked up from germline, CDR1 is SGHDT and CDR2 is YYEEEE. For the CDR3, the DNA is TGTGCCAGCAGCCTGGGGGGGGCGAGGGACACTGAAGCTTTCTTT. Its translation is CASSLGGARDTEAFF.

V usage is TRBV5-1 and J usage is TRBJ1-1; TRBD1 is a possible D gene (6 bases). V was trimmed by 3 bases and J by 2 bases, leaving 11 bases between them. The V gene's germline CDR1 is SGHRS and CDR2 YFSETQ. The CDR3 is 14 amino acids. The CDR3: CASSSRTANTEAFF. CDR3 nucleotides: TGCGCCAGCAGCTCCCGGACAGCCAACACTGAAGCTTTCTTT.